Sequencing of this T cell receptor (beta chain) was carried out in a study of blood T cell repertoires in COVID-19. Looking at the study overall: Samples representing acute and convalescent COVID-19 were sourced from the United States, Italy and Spain.

Original data processing: It was from reference gene primer amplification that nucleated cell counts were estimated. Produced via immunoSEQ multiplex PCR; TCRdb's table is partial and in-frame only. V and J calls and clone size are copied from that table; D and trimming were computed from the DNA. The data show about 210,000 clones, with approximately 86% seen just once and roughly 0.91% held by the top ten. In germline, CDR1 is SGHRS, CDR2 YFSETQ. Losses at the gene ends were 4 bases for V and 5 bases for J; bases not matched to a gene: 7. The CDR3 contains 14 residues. Seattle cases were enrolled at active infection and followed longitudinally.

Sequences were obtained from peripheral blood. This chain joins TRBV5-1 and TRBJ2-5; 8 bases are a match to TRBD1. This TCR was sampled from a man in his sixties with COVID-19, enrolled during active disease. CDR3 DNA: TGCGCCAGCAGCCCCCAGGACAGGGCGGAGACCCAGTACTTC. Translated: CASSPQDRAETQYF.